This note documents a single TCR beta chain sequence. This clonotype was recorded at least ten times. Its specific antigen is unknown. Base quality data are lacking; no much larger clone is found one base away. Libraries came from 5' RACE. Sequencing instrument: Illumina HiSeq 2000. A universal primer binding site was introduced by template switching, and a unique molecular identifier was present in the final cDNA, enabling accurate counting of TCR cDNA molecules. First-strand cDNA for TCR alpha and beta chains was synthesized from specific primers in the conserved constant-segment region. To control for contamination, each cDNA library was double barcoded with a SMART-Mk sample barcode plus Illumina barcodes. Two successive PCR steps introduced TruSeq adapter sequences along with Illumina sample barcodes. Sequencing of the TCR alpha and beta cDNA libraries was done on the Illumina HiSeq platform using custom primers. In the authors' own workflow: MiGEC was used to process raw reads and extract unique molecular identifiers, and MiXCR was used to find CDR3 positions. For each individual, recombination models were inferred using an EM algorithm with the repgenHMM and IGoR tools. Shared clonotype analysis was performed with the tcR package in R, normalizing sharing by the product of cloneset sizes. To study raw recombination free of thymic and clonal selection effects, out-of-frame nonproductive sequences were analyzed. Clones were called with MiXCR by TCRdb after fastp trimmed the public reads at Q25, and only in-frame beta chains were retained. Each record represents a unique CDR3 protein, reported with the most common genes and DNA among its rows. V and J calls and clone size were set by TCRdb, not the authors. The sample includes hundreds of thousands of distinct CDR3 sequences, with 5.5% to 6.5% observed a single time. The leading ten clones occupy roughly 2% of the sample.

This sample is part of a study of identical twins (dated by TCRdb to 2016 to 2017). In the study overall: To test whether fetal clonotypes persist, this study deep-sequenced TCR alpha and beta repertoires from monozygotic twins, from unrelated adults of various ages, and from cord blood. Replicate twin experiments were performed at different times using different library preparation protocols to rule out contamination.

V ends up 2 bases short and J 0 bases short, with an unmatched junction base count of 12. The CDR3 sequence holds 20 residues, the cysteine and phenylalanine included. Only the CDR3 portion is preserved as DNA: 60 bases, with reading frame beginning at the first base. Sequences ENHRY (CDR1) and SYGVKD (CDR2) are obtained from the germline V gene. Study-wide findings and limitations: Compared with coincidental sharing between unrelated individuals, out-of-frame TCR alpha sequences shared between twins showed an excess of sequences with low generation probability. Zero-insertion analyses could be partly confounded by invariant T cells such as MAIT and iNKT, though diverse VJ usage argued against such confounding for most clonotypes. Abundant cord blood beta clonotypes had fewer insertions, young adult naive repertoires showed a similar but weaker trend, and memory repertoires showed no such trend. In monozygotic twins, out-of-frame TCR alpha sharing was systematically underestimated by recombination models, although the models agreed with sharing between unrelated individuals. Because the same donors could not be followed over many years, conclusions were based on cross-sectional statistical analysis. Excess twin sharing in beta out-of-frame sequences was weaker because fewer shared sequences lowered the signal-to-noise ratio.

Every donor in the study was a healthy Caucasian. Three unrelated non-twin adults were additionally sequenced: a male aged 18 to 29, a male aged 50 to 59 and a female aged 50 to 59. Miltenyi CD45RO+ enrichment and human naive T-cell isolation kits were used to isolate memory (CD45RO+) and naive T cells from PBMC. This receptor was obtained from a man younger than 35 in good health. Sequenced sample: naive T cells sorted from blood. This specimen's cell subset or site label, interpreted: cells isolated with a human naive T-cell isolation kit. Recombination connected TRBV10-3 to TRBJ2-2; 10 nucleotides in the junction match TRBD2. CDR3 region: CAISEIWTSGKPANTGELFF. The bases are TGTGCCATCAGTGAGATCTGGACTAGCGGAAAGCCAGCGAACACCGGGGAGCTGTTTTTT.